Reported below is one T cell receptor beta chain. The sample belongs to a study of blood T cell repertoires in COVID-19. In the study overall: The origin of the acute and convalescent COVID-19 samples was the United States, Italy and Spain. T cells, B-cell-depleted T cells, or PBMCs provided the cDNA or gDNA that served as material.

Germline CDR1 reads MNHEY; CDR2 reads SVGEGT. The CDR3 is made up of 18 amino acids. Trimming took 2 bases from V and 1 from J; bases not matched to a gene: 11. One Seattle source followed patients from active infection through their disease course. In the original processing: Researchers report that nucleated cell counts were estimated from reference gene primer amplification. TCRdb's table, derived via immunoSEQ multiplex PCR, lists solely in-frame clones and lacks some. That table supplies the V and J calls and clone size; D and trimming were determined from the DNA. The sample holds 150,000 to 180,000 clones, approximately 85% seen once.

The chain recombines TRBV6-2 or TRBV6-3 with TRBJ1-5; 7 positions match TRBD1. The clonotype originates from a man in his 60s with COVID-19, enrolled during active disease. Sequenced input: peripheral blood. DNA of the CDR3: TGTGCCAGCAGTTACGGAGGAGTCTGGGGACAGAGCAATCAGCCCCAGCATTTT. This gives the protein CASSYGGVWGQSNQPQHF.